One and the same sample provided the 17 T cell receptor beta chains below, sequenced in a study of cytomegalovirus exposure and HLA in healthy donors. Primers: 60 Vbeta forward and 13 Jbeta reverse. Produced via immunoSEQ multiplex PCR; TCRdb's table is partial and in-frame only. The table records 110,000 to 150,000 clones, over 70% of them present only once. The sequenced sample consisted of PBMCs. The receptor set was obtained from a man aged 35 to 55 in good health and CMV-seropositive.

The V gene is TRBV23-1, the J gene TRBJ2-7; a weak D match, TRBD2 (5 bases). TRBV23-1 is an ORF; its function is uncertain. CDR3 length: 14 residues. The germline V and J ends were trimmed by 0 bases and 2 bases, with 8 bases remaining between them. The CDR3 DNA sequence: TGCGCCAGCAGTCAATCGGAACTAGCCTACGAGCAGTACTTC. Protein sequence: CASSQSELAYEQYF.

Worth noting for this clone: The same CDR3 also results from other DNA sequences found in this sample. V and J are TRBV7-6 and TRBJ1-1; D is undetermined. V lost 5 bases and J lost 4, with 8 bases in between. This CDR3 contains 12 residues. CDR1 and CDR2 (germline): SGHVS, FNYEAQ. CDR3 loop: CASSPVVTEAFF. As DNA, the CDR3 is TGTGCCAGCAGCCCCGTAGTCACTGAAGCTTTCTTT.

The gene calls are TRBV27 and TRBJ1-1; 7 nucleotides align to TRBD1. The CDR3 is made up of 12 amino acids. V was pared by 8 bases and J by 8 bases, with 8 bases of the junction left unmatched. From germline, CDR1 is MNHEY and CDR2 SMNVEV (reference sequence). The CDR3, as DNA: TGTGCCAGCCGACAGGGAAGAACCGAAGCTTTCTTT. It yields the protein CASRQGRTEAFF.

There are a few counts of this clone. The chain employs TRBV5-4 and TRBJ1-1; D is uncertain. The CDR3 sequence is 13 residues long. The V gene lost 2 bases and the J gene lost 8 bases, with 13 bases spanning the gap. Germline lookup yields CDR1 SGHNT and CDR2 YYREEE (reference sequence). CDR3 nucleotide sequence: TGTGCCAGCAGCTTACCCCCACATCCAGAAGCTTTCTTT. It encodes CASSLPPHPEAFF.

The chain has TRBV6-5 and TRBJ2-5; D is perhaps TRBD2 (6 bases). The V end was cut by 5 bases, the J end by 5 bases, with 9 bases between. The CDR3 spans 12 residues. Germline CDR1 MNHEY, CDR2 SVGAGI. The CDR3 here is CASSTGGETQYF. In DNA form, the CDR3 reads TGTGCCAGCAGTACCGGAGGGGAGACCCAGTACTTC.

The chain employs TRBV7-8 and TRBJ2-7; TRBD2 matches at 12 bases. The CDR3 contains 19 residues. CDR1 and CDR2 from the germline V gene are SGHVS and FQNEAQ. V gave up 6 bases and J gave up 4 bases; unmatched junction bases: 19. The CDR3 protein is CASRSGTGGSSGRAYEQYF. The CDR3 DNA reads TGTGCCAGCAGAAGCGGGACAGGAGGGTCTAGCGGGAGGGCTTACGAGCAGTACTTC.

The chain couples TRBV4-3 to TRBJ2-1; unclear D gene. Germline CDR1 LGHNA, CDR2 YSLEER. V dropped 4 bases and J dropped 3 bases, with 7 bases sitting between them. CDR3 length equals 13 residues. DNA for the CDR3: TGCGCCAGCAGCCCCCGACACTACAATGAGCAGTTCTTC. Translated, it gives CASSPRHYNEQFF.

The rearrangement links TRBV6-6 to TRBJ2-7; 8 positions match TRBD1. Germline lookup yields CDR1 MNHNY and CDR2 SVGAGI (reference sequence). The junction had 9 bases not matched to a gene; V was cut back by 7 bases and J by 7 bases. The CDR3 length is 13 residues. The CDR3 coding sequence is TGTGCCAGCACCAAACAACAGGGGGTGGAGCAGTACTTC. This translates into CASTKQQGVEQYF.

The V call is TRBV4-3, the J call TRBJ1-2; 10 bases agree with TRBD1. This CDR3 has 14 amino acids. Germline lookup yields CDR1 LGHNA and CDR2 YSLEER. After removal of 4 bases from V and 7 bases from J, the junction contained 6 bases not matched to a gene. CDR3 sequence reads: CASSLDRGRGGYTF. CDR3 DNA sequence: TGCGCCAGCAGCCTAGACAGGGGGCGGGGTGGCTACACCTTC.

The DNA for the CDR3 is TGTGCCAGTATTCGCGGGAGGGGGATTATCTCCTACAATGAGCAGTTCTTC. It specifies CASIRGRGIISYNEQFF. V and J are TRBV19 and TRBJ2-1; 9 positions match TRBD2. Looked up from germline, CDR1 is LNHDA and CDR2 is SQIVND (reference sequence). Trimming took 7 bases from V and 0 from J; bases not matched to a gene: 10. This CDR3 contains 17 residues.

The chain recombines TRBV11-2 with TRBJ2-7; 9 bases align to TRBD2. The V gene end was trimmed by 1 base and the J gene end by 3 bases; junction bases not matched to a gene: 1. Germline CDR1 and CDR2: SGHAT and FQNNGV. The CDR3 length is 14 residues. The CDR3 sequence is CASSLVAGVYEQYF. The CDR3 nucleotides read TGTGCCAGCAGCTTAGTAGCGGGAGTCTACGAGCAGTACTTC.

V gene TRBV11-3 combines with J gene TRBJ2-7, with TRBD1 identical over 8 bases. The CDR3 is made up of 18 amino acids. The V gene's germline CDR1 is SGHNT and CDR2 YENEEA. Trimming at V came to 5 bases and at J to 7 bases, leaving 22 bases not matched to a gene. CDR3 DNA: TGTGCCAGCAGCCTAAGCCAAATGGGGACAGGCTTTATGGGTGAGCAGTACTTC. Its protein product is CASSLSQMGTGFMGEQYF.

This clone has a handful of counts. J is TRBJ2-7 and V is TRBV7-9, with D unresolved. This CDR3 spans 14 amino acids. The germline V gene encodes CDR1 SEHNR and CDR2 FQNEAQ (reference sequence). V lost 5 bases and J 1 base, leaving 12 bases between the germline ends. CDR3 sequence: CASSEQRSSYEQYF. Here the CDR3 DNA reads TGTGCCAGCAGCGAACAGAGATCTTCCTACGAGCAGTACTTC.

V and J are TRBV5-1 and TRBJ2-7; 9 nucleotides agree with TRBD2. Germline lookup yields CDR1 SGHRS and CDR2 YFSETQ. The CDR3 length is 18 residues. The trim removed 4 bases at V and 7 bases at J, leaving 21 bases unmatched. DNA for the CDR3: TGCGCCAGCAGCCCCACCGGGGCTAGCGGGACCATAAGGAGGGAGCAGTACTTC. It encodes CASSPTGASGTIRREQYF.

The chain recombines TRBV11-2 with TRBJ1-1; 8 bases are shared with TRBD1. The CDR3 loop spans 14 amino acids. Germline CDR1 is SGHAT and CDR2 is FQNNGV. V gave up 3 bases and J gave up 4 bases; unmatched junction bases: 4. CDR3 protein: CASSLAGGGTEAFF. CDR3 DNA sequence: TGTGCCAGCAGCTTGGCAGGGGGCGGCACTGAAGCTTTCTTT.

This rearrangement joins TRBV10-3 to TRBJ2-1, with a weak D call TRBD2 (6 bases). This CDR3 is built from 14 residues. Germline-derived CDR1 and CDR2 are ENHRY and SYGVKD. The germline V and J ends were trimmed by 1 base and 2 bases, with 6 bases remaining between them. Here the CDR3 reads CAISEWGAYNEQFF. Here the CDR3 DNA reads TGTGCCATCAGTGAGTGGGGGGCCTACAATGAGCAGTTCTTC.

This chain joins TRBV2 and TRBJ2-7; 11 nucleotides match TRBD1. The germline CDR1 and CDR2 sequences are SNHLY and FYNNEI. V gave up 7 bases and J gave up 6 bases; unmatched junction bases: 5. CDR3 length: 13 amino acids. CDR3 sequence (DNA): TGTGCCAGCAATTTGGACAGGGGGCGCGAGCAGTACTTC. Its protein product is CASNLDRGREQYF.